This T cell receptor (beta chain) was observed in a study of T cell changes during pregnancy in multiple sclerosis (dated by TCRdb to the late 2010s). Regarding the research as a whole: The study examined how the T cell repertoire changed over the course of pregnancy in women with multiple sclerosis.

As to this clone: Its antigen is currently not known. No base-level quality is on record; no much larger clone is a single base apart.

The library came from the immunoSEQ multiplex PCR assay. The clones in this table, taken by TCRdb from immuneACCESS, are in-frame only. Not every clone is retained; where verified, under half of the shortfall comes from an unresolved V gene, and the cause of the rest is unknown. The sample table lists over 45,000 clones, around 90% of them with a count of one. The ten top clones hold 1.3% to 1.5% of the sample. This sample comprised peripheral blood, obtained in the first trimester of pregnancy. This clonotype was sampled from a female donor in good health, enrolled as a control in a pregnancy study.

The CDR3 reads CASSLQGGRPYTGELFF. At the DNA level, the sequence is TGTGCCAGCAGCTTGCAGGGCGGGAGGCCATACACCGGGGAGCTGTTTTTT. The chain was built from TRBV5-4 and TRBJ2-2, with 8 junctional bases fitting TRBD2. The CDR1 and CDR2 encoded by the germline V gene (reference sequence) are SGHNT and YYREEE. The CDR3 covers 17 residues, taking in both the cysteine and the phenylalanine. Only the CDR3 DNA stays, 51 bases, in frame from base 1. V trim: 1 base; J trim: 3 bases; unmatched bases: 8. Here the CDR3 is joined to the reference TRBV5-4 and TRBJ2-2 genes, and the full variable domain is: ETGVTQSPTHLIKTRGQQVTLRCSSQSGHNTVSWYQQALGQGPQFIFQYYREEENGRGNFPPRFSGLQFPNYSSELNVNALELDDSALYLCASSLQGGRPYTGELFFGEGSRLTVL.